The rows below give T cell receptor beta chains drawn from one sample of a study of blood T cell repertoires in COVID-19. Produced via immunoSEQ multiplex PCR; TCRdb's table is partial and in-frame only. This sample has some 97,000 clones, with around 90% found just once. What was sequenced was peripheral blood. Receptors were obtained from an older woman with acute or convalescent COVID-19. Each CDR3 is given with its conserved first and last residue. Each record gives: CDR3 DNA, CDR3 protein, V gene, D gene, CDR3 length, clone size, J gene. The D gene is left open where the match is weak. Expanded clones are given a class, and other clones once, few, many or no size at all.

CDR3nt: TGCGCCAGCAGCATGACAGTCTCCTACAATGAGCAGTTCTTC; CDR3aa: CASSMTVSYNEQFF; v_gene: TRBV5-1; d_gene: -; len: 14; abundance: -; j_gene: TRBJ2-1
CDR3nt: TGTGCCACCAGCCGGGACACTCCCTCGGCAGATACGCAGTATTTT; CDR3aa: CATSRDTPSADTQYF; v_gene: TRBV15; d_gene: -; len: 15; abundance: -; j_gene: TRBJ2-3
CDR3nt: TGTGCCAGCAGTTCCGATGGAGACTTCTTCGAAAAACTGTTTTTT; CDR3aa: CASSSDGDFFEKLFF; v_gene: TRBV5-4; d_gene: -; len: 15; abundance: -; j_gene: TRBJ1-4
CDR3nt: TGTGCCAGCGGCCGGACAGGGGGCGATGGGACTGAAGCTTTCTTT; CDR3aa: CASGRTGGDGTEAFF; v_gene: TRBV6-6; d_gene: TRBD1; len: 15; abundance: -; j_gene: TRBJ1-1
CDR3nt: TGTGCCAGCACTCTGCCCGGACTAGCGGGTTACAATGAGCAGTTCTTC; CDR3aa: CASTLPGLAGYNEQFF; v_gene: TRBV28; d_gene: TRBD2; len: 16; abundance: -; j_gene: TRBJ2-1
CDR3nt: TGTGCCAGCAGCCGCAACAGGGTACCCTACGAGCAGTACTTC; CDR3aa: CASSRNRVPYEQYF; v_gene: TRBV3-1/TRBV3-2; d_gene: -; len: 14; abundance: -; j_gene: TRBJ2-7
CDR3nt: TGTGCCAGTGGGGGGACAGGGCATTATGAGCAGTTCTTC; CDR3aa: CASGGTGHYEQFF; v_gene: TRBV12-3/TRBV12-4; d_gene: TRBD1; len: 13; abundance: once; j_gene: TRBJ2-1
CDR3nt: TGTGCCAGCAGTTACTCGTCGTCACTAGGAGAGAATGAGCAGTTCTTC; CDR3aa: CASSYSSSLGENEQFF; v_gene: TRBV6-5; d_gene: -; len: 16; abundance: -; j_gene: TRBJ2-1
CDR3nt: TGTGCCAGCAGCCAACAGGGGTTTAATGAAAAACTGTTTTTT; CDR3aa: CASSQQGFNEKLFF; v_gene: TRBV7-9; d_gene: TRBD1; len: 14; abundance: -; j_gene: TRBJ1-4
CDR3nt: TGTGCCAGCAGTGAGATGGGGGCAAATGAAAAACTGTTTTTT; CDR3aa: CASSEMGANEKLFF; v_gene: TRBV6-1; d_gene: -; len: 14; abundance: -; j_gene: TRBJ1-4
CDR3nt: TGTGCCAGCAGTGATAAGACAGGGCGTTCCTACAATGAGCAGTTCTTC; CDR3aa: CASSDKTGRSYNEQFF; v_gene: TRBV6-1; d_gene: TRBD1; len: 16; abundance: few; j_gene: TRBJ2-1
CDR3nt: TGTGCCAGCAGTTTAACGGTCGATCTACCCTACGAGCAGTACTTC; CDR3aa: CASSLTVDLPYEQYF; v_gene: TRBV28; d_gene: -; len: 15; abundance: -; j_gene: TRBJ2-7
CDR3nt: TGTGCCAGCAGGGAAGGGAGAGGCAATCAGCCCCAGCATTTT; CDR3aa: CASREGRGNQPQHF; v_gene: TRBV2; d_gene: -; len: 14; abundance: -; j_gene: TRBJ1-5
CDR3nt: TGTGCCAGTAACGACAGGGGGCGAACCGGGGAGCTGTTTTTT; CDR3aa: CASNDRGRTGELFF; v_gene: TRBV19; d_gene: TRBD1; len: 14; abundance: -; j_gene: TRBJ2-2
CDR3nt: TGTGCCACCAGGCTAGGGGCTGGAAACACCATATATTTT; CDR3aa: CATRLGAGNTIYF; v_gene: TRBV15; d_gene: -; len: 13; abundance: -; j_gene: TRBJ1-3
CDR3nt: TGTGCCAGCAGCTTGGGACTAGCGGGAATGCATGAGCAGTTCTTC; CDR3aa: CASSLGLAGMHEQFF; v_gene: TRBV7-9; d_gene: TRBD2; len: 15; abundance: -; j_gene: TRBJ2-1
CDR3nt: TGCGCCAGCAGCCCGGGGGGGCTCGTTAATGAAAAACTGTTTTTT; CDR3aa: CASSPGGLVNEKLFF; v_gene: TRBV5-1; d_gene: -; len: 15; abundance: -; j_gene: TRBJ1-4
CDR3nt: TGTGCCAGCAGCGCCCGGGACACACGCACCGGGGAGCTGTTTTTT; CDR3aa: CASSARDTRTGELFF; v_gene: TRBV9; d_gene: -; len: 15; abundance: once; j_gene: TRBJ2-2
CDR3nt: TGTGCCAGCAGCTTAATCACAGGTCTTCCAAACTCTGGGGCCAACGTCCTGACTTTC; CDR3aa: CASSLITGLPNSGANVLTF; v_gene: TRBV14; d_gene: -; len: 19; abundance: -; j_gene: TRBJ2-6
CDR3nt: TGTGCCCTCCAGCAGAACGGAGGAAATTCACCCCTCCACTTT; CDR3aa: CALQQNGGNSPLHF; v_gene: TRBV28; d_gene: -; len: 14; abundance: -; j_gene: TRBJ1-6
CDR3nt: TGCGCCAGCAGCTTGTACTTCTCCAGCACCGGGACTAGCGGCACAGATACGCAGTATTTT; CDR3aa: CASSLYFSSTGTSGTDTQYF; v_gene: TRBV5-1; d_gene: TRBD2; len: 20; abundance: -; j_gene: TRBJ2-3
CDR3nt: TGTGCCAGCAGTTTTCATGGGGGGGGGACAGGTAATCAGCCCCAGCATTTT; CDR3aa: CASSFHGGGTGNQPQHF; v_gene: TRBV28; d_gene: TRBD1; len: 17; abundance: -; j_gene: TRBJ1-5
CDR3nt: TGTGCTAGTGGTTTCACCGGGAACACTGAAGCTTTCTTT; CDR3aa: CASGFTGNTEAFF; v_gene: TRBV12-5; d_gene: -; len: 13; abundance: -; j_gene: TRBJ1-1
CDR3nt: TGTGCCAGCAGTATACCGGCGATGGAGGCTTTCTTT; CDR3aa: CASSIPAMEAFF; v_gene: TRBV28; d_gene: -; len: 12; abundance: few; j_gene: TRBJ1-1
CDR3nt: TGTGCCAGCAGCTTCTATCAGGGGGAGAGGACTGAAGCTTTCTTT; CDR3aa: CASSFYQGERTEAFF; v_gene: TRBV7-9; d_gene: TRBD1; len: 15; abundance: -; j_gene: TRBJ1-1
CDR3nt: TGTGCCAGCAGCCAAAAGACTAGCGGGACATCTAGCACAGATACGCAGTATTTT; CDR3aa: CASSQKTSGTSSTDTQYF; v_gene: TRBV3-1/TRBV3-2; d_gene: TRBD2; len: 18; abundance: -; j_gene: TRBJ2-3
CDR3nt: TGTGCCAGCAGCGTAGGAGTCACTCATGGCTACACCTTC; CDR3aa: CASSVGVTHGYTF; v_gene: TRBV9; d_gene: -; len: 13; abundance: -; j_gene: TRBJ1-2
CDR3nt: TGTGCCAGCAGTCGTTGGACAGGGCATCAGCCCCAGCATTTT; CDR3aa: CASSRWTGHQPQHF; v_gene: TRBV6-5; d_gene: TRBD1; len: 14; abundance: -; j_gene: TRBJ1-5
CDR3nt: TGTGCCAGCAGTTTATCTAGCGGGAGGAACCTCGGGAATGAGCAGTTCTTC; CDR3aa: CASSLSSGRNLGNEQFF; v_gene: TRBV27; d_gene: TRBD2; len: 17; abundance: -; j_gene: TRBJ2-1
CDR3nt: TGTGCCAGCAGTACCCTAAGTACCGGGGAGCTGTTTTTT; CDR3aa: CASSTLSTGELFF; v_gene: TRBV6-6; d_gene: -; len: 13; abundance: -; j_gene: TRBJ2-2
CDR3nt: TGTGCCACAAACAGGGGGCAAGGCTACACCTTC; CDR3aa: CATNRGQGYTF; v_gene: TRBV10-3; d_gene: TRBD1; len: 11; abundance: -; j_gene: TRBJ1-2
CDR3nt: TGTGCCAGTAGTCTCCTATTGAGAGATTCGGATGAGCAGTTCTTC; CDR3aa: CASSLLLRDSDEQFF; v_gene: TRBV19; d_gene: -; len: 15; abundance: -; j_gene: TRBJ2-1
CDR3nt: TGTGCCACTTCACAGGTCGACATCGGTTGGACGCAGTATTTT; CDR3aa: CATSQVDIGWTQYF; v_gene: TRBV5-4; d_gene: -; len: 14; abundance: -; j_gene: TRBJ2-3
CDR3nt: TGTGCCAGCAGCTTGGAACAGGTTAACTATGGCTACACCTTC; CDR3aa: CASSLEQVNYGYTF; v_gene: TRBV5-5; d_gene: -; len: 14; abundance: -; j_gene: TRBJ1-2
CDR3nt: TGCGCCAGCAGCTTGGGGCCAGAACGCACAGATACGCAGTATTTT; CDR3aa: CASSLGPERTDTQYF; v_gene: TRBV5-1; d_gene: -; len: 15; abundance: few; j_gene: TRBJ2-3
CDR3nt: TGTGCCAGCAGCTCGTCGGTCAGGATGAACACCGGGGAGCTGTTTTTT; CDR3aa: CASSSSVRMNTGELFF; v_gene: TRBV7-9; d_gene: -; len: 16; abundance: -; j_gene: TRBJ2-2
CDR3nt: TGTGCCAGCAGCTTAGGGGGTAGCGGGAGGAACGAGCAGTACTTC; CDR3aa: CASSLGGSGRNEQYF; v_gene: TRBV5-4; d_gene: TRBD2; len: 15; abundance: once; j_gene: TRBJ2-7
CDR3nt: TGTGCCAGCAGCGCCCACGGGGGGGGGAACACTGAAGCTTTCTTT; CDR3aa: CASSAHGGGNTEAFF; v_gene: TRBV9; d_gene: -; len: 15; abundance: -; j_gene: TRBJ1-1
CDR3nt: TGTGCCAGCTCACCTAGCAGAGTAAAAAACATTCAGTACTTC; CDR3aa: CASSPSRVKNIQYF; v_gene: TRBV18; d_gene: -; len: 14; abundance: -; j_gene: TRBJ2-4
CDR3nt: TGTGCCAGCAGCCCCCGACAGGTCAGCGGTCTATACAATGAGCAGTTCTTC; CDR3aa: CASSPRQVSGLYNEQFF; v_gene: TRBV7-3; d_gene: -; len: 17; abundance: -; j_gene: TRBJ2-1
CDR3nt: TGTGCCAGCAGCTTATATTTCAGGGAAAAACTGTTTTTT; CDR3aa: CASSLYFREKLFF; v_gene: TRBV11-2; d_gene: -; len: 13; abundance: -; j_gene: TRBJ1-4
CDR3nt: TGTGCCAGTAGTACTCCGACAGGCCCTGGAAACACCATATATTTT; CDR3aa: CASSTPTGPGNTIYF; v_gene: TRBV19; d_gene: -; len: 15; abundance: -; j_gene: TRBJ1-3
CDR3nt: TGTGCCAGCAGCTTAACCGGGACAGGGCTCACTGAAGCTTTCTTT; CDR3aa: CASSLTGTGLTEAFF; v_gene: TRBV7-2; d_gene: TRBD1; len: 15; abundance: -; j_gene: TRBJ1-1
CDR3nt: TGTGCCAGCAGTGAATCGGGACTACCTAACAATGAGCAGTTCTTC; CDR3aa: CASSESGLPNNEQFF; v_gene: TRBV25-1; d_gene: TRBD2; len: 15; abundance: -; j_gene: TRBJ2-1
CDR3nt: TGTGCCAGCTCACGGGGACAGCAAGAGACCCAGTACTTC; CDR3aa: CASSRGQQETQYF; v_gene: TRBV18; d_gene: TRBD1; len: 13; abundance: -; j_gene: TRBJ2-5
CDR3nt: TGCGCCAGCAGCACCGACTTAAGCTCCTACAATGAGCAGTTCTTC; CDR3aa: CASSTDLSSYNEQFF; v_gene: TRBV5-1; d_gene: -; len: 15; abundance: few; j_gene: TRBJ2-1
CDR3nt: TGTGCCAGCGACGTCTGGGCTAGCCGTACCAACATCTACAATGAGCAGTTCTTC; CDR3aa: CASDVWASRTNIYNEQFF; v_gene: TRBV11-2; d_gene: -; len: 18; abundance: -; j_gene: TRBJ2-1
CDR3nt: TGTGCCAGTAGTATAAAGAGCCCCCTAAACTACAATGAGCAGTTCTTC; CDR3aa: CASSIKSPLNYNEQFF; v_gene: TRBV19; d_gene: -; len: 16; abundance: -; j_gene: TRBJ2-1
CDR3nt: TGTGCCAGTAGCTTGGACAGGATAACCTACGAGCAGTACTTC; CDR3aa: CASSLDRITYEQYF; v_gene: TRBV19; d_gene: TRBD1; len: 14; abundance: -; j_gene: TRBJ2-7
CDR3nt: TGTGCCAGTAGTATACGGGACAGGGCTTCACCCCTCCACTTT; CDR3aa: CASSIRDRASPLHF; v_gene: TRBV19; d_gene: TRBD1; len: 14; abundance: few; j_gene: TRBJ1-6
CDR3nt: TGTGCCAGCAGTTACGGGGTAGGGGGTTACGAGCAGTACTTC; CDR3aa: CASSYGVGGYEQYF; v_gene: TRBV6-5; d_gene: -; len: 14; abundance: -; j_gene: TRBJ2-7